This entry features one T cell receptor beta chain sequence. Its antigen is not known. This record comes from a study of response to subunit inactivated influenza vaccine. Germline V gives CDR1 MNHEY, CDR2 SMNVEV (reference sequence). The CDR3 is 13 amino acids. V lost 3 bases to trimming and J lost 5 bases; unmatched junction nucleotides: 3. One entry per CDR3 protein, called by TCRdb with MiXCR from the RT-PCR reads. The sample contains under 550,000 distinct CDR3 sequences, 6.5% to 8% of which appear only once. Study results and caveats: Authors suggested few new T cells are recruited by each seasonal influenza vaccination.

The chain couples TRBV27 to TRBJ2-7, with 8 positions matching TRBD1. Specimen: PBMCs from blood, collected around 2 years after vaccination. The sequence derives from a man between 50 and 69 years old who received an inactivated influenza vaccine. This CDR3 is CASSFPGGHEQYF. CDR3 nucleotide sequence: TGTGCCAGCAGTTTCCCAGGGGGCCACGAGCAGTACTTC.